This TCR beta chain emerged from a study of response to subunit inactivated influenza vaccine. The CDR3 runs to 17 residues. The germline V gene encodes CDR1 LGHNA and CDR2 YNFKEQ. Germline trimming cut 3 bases from V and 1 base from J; bases unmatched to any gene: 2. This clonotype appeared many times. TCRdb recomputed calls from the RT-PCR reads with MiXCR, one row per CDR3 protein. The table records more than 500,000 distinct CDR3 sequences, 11% of them present only once. In addition, the sample was reused for a study of T cells expressing NK-cell markers. Per that study: Production of TCR beta cDNA relied on 5'RACE template switching with UMIs.

The clonotype comes from a middle-aged man who received an inactivated influenza vaccine. The chain has TRBV4-2 and TRBJ2-3; TRBD2 aligns across 15 bases. The specimen comprised PBMCs from blood, sampled on the day of vaccination. The CDR3 DNA reads TGTGCCAGCAGCCAGGGACTAGCGGGGGGACGCACAGATACGCAGTATTTT. Its protein is CASSQGLAGGRTDTQYF.